The T cell receptor beta chain under discussion was sequenced for a study of cytomegalovirus exposure and HLA in healthy donors (TCRdb year 2017). Broadly, across the study: An earlier analysis of approximately 640 of the donors reported more than 250 Gb of sequence data and approximately 110 million unique TCR beta sequences from 150 million to 200 million T cells. An early release that covered about 600 HLA-typed donors contained 300 to 350 gigabases of sequencing data and 65 million to 100 million unique TCR sequences. Of the approximately 400 genotyped donors, approximately 83% fell in the genetic ancestry cluster associated with self-reported Caucasian donors. The aim of the study was to test whether cataloging public T cell receptors could identify signatures of past pathogen exposure. The study profiled the T cell repertoires of fewer than 850 subjects by immunosequencing and related them to cytomegalovirus serostatus. In addition to the first cohort of approximately 670 subjects, a separate validation cohort of 120 different subjects was used. To predict cytomegalovirus infection status, the study combined high-throughput TCR immunosequencing, statistical association of individual TCRs with disease status, and machine learning. In a later analysis, previously published TCR beta repertoires from about 670 donors were re-analyzed and high-resolution HLA genotyping was added so that TCR occurrence patterns could be studied. Rather than using new phenotypic data, the later analysis identified candidate immune exposures from TCR beta sequences and from how often those sequences occurred across donors. An earlier analysis of roughly 600 of the donors used high-throughput TCR beta sequencing to judge whether each TCR beta V gene segment behaved as functional or pseudogenic. Alongside the repertoire data, information on donor age, sex, ethnicity and CMV serostatus was compiled. A later genetic analysis used genome-wide SNP genotypes for 398 of the 666 donors, treating that subset as a discovery cohort. All discovery cohort repertoires had been generated using a single sequencing platform. Class I and class II HLA loci were covered by the typing at four-digit resolution. Typing coverage differed by locus: A, B, C, DRB1 and DQB1 were typed in roughly 629-630 donors, DQA1 in around 500, DPA1 in 600 to 610, and DPB1 in roughly 450. Because of strong linkage in the cohort, a few DR-DQ haplotypes were treated as single units for association and clustering. Among 300 to 500 genotyped donors of the cohort, an average of approximately 220,000 unique TCR beta nucleotide sequences was sequenced per donor, of which 15% to 20% were non-productive.

Library generation was performed with the immunoSEQ multiplex PCR assay. For the multiplex PCR, a mixture combining 60 forward primers for TCR Vbeta segments and 13 reverse primers for TCR Jbeta segments was used. The CDR3 region of rearranged TCR beta genes was amplified from genomic DNA by a multiplex PCR assay. The amplified TCR beta libraries were sequenced on the Illumina HiSeq System as 87-base-pair reads. Per the original workflow: A later analysis tallied 70 million to 100 million unique TCR beta chains across the 666 repertoires, and approximately 9.9 million of those chains were shared by two or more donors. Raw reads were error-corrected and collapsed into unique sequences with a nearest-neighbor algorithm that merged closely related sequences to remove PCR and sequencing errors. CDR3 sequences were aligned to IMGT reference sequences to assign V, D and J gene segments. For a sequence to be retained, a match of at least six nucleotides was required to both a V gene segment and a J gene segment. Rearrangements were classified as productive when the CDR3 lacked stop codons and remained in frame with V and J, and all other rearrangements were classified as non-productive. Following IMGT convention, CDR3 was defined as the stretch from the second conserved V-encoded cysteine to the conserved J-encoded phenylalanine. Sequences without an unambiguous match to a single V gene segment were excluded from the earlier analysis of about 600 of the donors. An earlier analysis of several hundred of the donors called V segments functional above 56.7% productive rearrangements and segregating when the between-donor standard deviation exceeded 5%. A statistical classification framework was built to diagnose cytomegalovirus status from the catalog of TCR beta chain sequences. In a later analysis, V and J genes were assigned by comparing TCR nucleotide sequences against IMGT/GENE-DB human TR gene sequences. The TCRdist pipeline was used in a later analysis to assign CDR3 sequences and most-parsimonious VDJ recombination scenarios. In a later analysis, each TCR beta chain was defined by its CDR3 amino acid sequence together with its V-gene family, and reads lacking a unique V-gene family were excluded. In a later analysis, 450 to 600 highly shared, low-generation-probability nucleotide sequences were removed to address suspected cross-contamination and a sequencing artifact. A later analysis calculated a clonal expansion index for each public chain from normalized within-repertoire ranks of inferred template counts. In a later analysis, generation probabilities were computed using a VDJ recombination model fitted to out-of-frame rearrangements, and the results were checked against IGoR. A later analysis scored TCR-TCR, TCR-HLA and TCR-CMV co-occurrence with hypergeometric tests, applying a repertoire-size bias correction to TCR pairs. In a later analysis, false discovery rates were estimated by permuting HLA or CMV assignments 20 times. In a later analysis, co-occurring TCRs were grouped using DBSCAN, with TCRdist sequence similarity added in when clustering inside HLA-allele-positive subsets. Repertoires with fewer than 30,000 or more than 120,000 public chains, plus five repertoires with anomalous nucleotide sharing, were excluded from co-occurrence clustering. The source is immuneACCESS, and TCRdb retained only in-frame sequences with V and J called. Part of the clones is not carried over; for the studies checked, unresolved V genes explain less than half of this, and the remainder is unexplained. V, J and clone size derive from that table, while D and trimming were established from the DNA sequence. The sample includes some 120,000 clones, with roughly 82% observed a single time. The ten largest make up about 10% of the sample.

Overall study outcomes, separate from this receptor: CMV serostatus was the only immune exposure information available for the cohort. In a later analysis, HLA-associated TCR beta chains showed more clonal expansion and lower generation probabilities than non-associated chains that were equally common. Assigning TCR associations to individual alleles was difficult when HLA alleles, especially DR and DQ, strongly co-occurred. In a later analysis, more than 15,000 TCR beta sequences were associated with specific HLA alleles at a false discovery rate of 0.05. According to a later genetic analysis, donors in an Asian-associated ancestry cluster had fewer N-insertions in productive TCRs than the approximately 610-donor mean. In the study, around 150 TCR beta chains were listed as associated with cytomegalovirus. The authors suggested that the approach could potentially be extended to other disease states and immunological phenotypes. In this cohort, only TCR beta chains were sequenced, and detectable features were limited by the absence of alpha or paired-chain data. Correlated functional status among segregating V segments might reflect linkage disequilibrium, but an unknown experimental factor could not be ruled out. In a later analysis, most CMV-associated TCR beta chains were found to appear HLA-restricted, with HLA associations seemingly driven largely by CMV exposure. In a later analysis, the rate of TCR association differed among HLA loci, with DRB1 alleles having the most associated TCRs and HLA-C alleles having the fewest. In an earlier analysis of over 550 of the donors, most TCR beta V segments were observed in productive rearrangements about 87% or about 30% of the time, broadly matching IMGT annotations. The classifier was reported to diagnose cytomegalovirus status with high specificity and sensitivity in both the original and validation cohorts. Sequencing depth was assumed to be roughly uniform across donors in the presence/absence analyses, though that assumption may not hold. A further reported finding was that TCR beta sequences accurately predicted the HLA-A and HLA-B alleles for most subjects in the first cohort. An association between a missense DCLRE1C variant and V-gene and J-gene trimming of TCR beta chains was found in a later genetic analysis and replicated in an independent cohort. A few of the identified cytomegalovirus-associated TCR beta chains were confirmed in vitro to be specific for cytomegalovirus antigens. Because some donors lacked HLA typing at each locus, the association tests relied only on the typed subset. A group of highly shared sequence variants was considered likely to be a technical artifact of the sequencing pipeline. Most TCR sequences were observed very rarely across donors, whereas some public TCRs were present in many individuals. Because counts were too low, around 17 rarely observed V segments, including chromosome 9 orphons, were left out of the earlier analysis of 587 of the donors. In a later analysis, several top co-occurrence clusters were reported to appear linked to parvovirus B19, influenza, CMV and Epstein-Barr virus.

With respect to this clone: No cognate antigen has been identified for it. Base qualities are not provided; no much larger clone lies one nucleotide away.

In total, approximately 610 healthy bone marrow donors made up the cohort. Cohort members were all nominally healthy when sampled, although unrecorded immune exposures were likely present. The donor tested CMV seropositive, placing the donor among the 289 seropositive members of the cohort. A peripheral blood sample was collected from each donor, and TCR beta sequencing was performed on peripheral blood mononuclear cells. The Qiagen DNeasy Blood Extraction Kit was used to extract genomic DNA from the blood cell samples. What was sequenced was PBMCs. The receptor was derived from a male donor in good health and CMV-seropositive.

The DNA sequence is given as TGTGCCAGCAGCTTCGGGACAGGGGCCCATCGGTATGGCTACACCTTC. It encodes CASSFGTGAHRYGYTF. The V and J segments used are TRBV27 and TRBJ1-2, and 10 junctional nucleotides match TRBD1. V lost 6 bases and J lost 5 bases, and the count of bases not matched to a germline gene is 12. The CDR3 holds 16 amino acids from the cysteine to the phenylalanine. The retained sequence is limited to the CDR3, 48 bases, with the frame set at the first base. In the germline V gene (reference sequence), CDR1 corresponds to MNHEY and CDR2 to SMNVEV.